The clone carrying this TCR beta chain was counted many times. Study processing details: Reference gene primer amplification yielded estimated nucleated cell counts. The repertoire was sequenced with immunoSEQ multiplex PCR; TCRdb's copy has only in-frame clones and lacks some. The DNA was the basis for D and trimming; V, J and clone size are from that table. The repertoire has roughly 410,000 clones, about 90% of them found once; the top ten carry roughly 2.1%. This CDR3 is 14 amino acids long. The V and J ends lost 6 bases and 9 bases, in that order; junction bases with no gene match: 13. Germline V gene sequence: CDR1 MNHEY, CDR2 SVGAGI. These data come from a study of blood T cell repertoires in COVID-19.

The receptor was isolated from a woman aged 55-70 years with COVID-19, enrolled during active disease. The chain employs TRBV6-5 and TRBJ2-7, with 8 bases that match TRBD1. Sequencing was done on a sample of peripheral blood. In nucleotides, the CDR3 is TGTGCCAGCAGACCCGGACAGGGATCAACGGGGCAGTACTTC. This gives the protein CASRPGQGSTGQYF.